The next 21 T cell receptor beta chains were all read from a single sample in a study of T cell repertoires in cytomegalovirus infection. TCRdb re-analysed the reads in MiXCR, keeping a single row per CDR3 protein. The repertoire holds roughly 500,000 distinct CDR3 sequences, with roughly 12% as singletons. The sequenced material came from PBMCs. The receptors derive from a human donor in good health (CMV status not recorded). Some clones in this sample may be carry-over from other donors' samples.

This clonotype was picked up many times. The CDR3 DNA sequence: TGTGCCAGCAGTTTAATGGCCTACTATGGCTACACCTTC. It specifies CASSLMAYYGYTF. The gene calls are TRBV12-3 or TRBV12-4 and TRBJ1-2, with D uncertain. This CDR3 spans 13 amino acids. The ends were cut back, 2 bases at V and 3 bases at J, with 7 bases in the middle.

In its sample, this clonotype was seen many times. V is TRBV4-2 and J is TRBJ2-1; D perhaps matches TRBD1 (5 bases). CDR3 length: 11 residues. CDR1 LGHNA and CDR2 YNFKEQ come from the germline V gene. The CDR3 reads CASSQGNEQFF. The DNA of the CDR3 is TGTGCGTCCAGCCAGGGCAATGAGCAGTTCTTC.

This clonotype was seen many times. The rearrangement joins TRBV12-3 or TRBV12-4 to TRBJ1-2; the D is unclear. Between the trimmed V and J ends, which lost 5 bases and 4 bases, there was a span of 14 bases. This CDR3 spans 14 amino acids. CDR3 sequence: CASSPGQHLYGYTF. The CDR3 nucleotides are TGTGCCAGCAGTCCAGGCCAGCATCTCTATGGCTACACCTTC.

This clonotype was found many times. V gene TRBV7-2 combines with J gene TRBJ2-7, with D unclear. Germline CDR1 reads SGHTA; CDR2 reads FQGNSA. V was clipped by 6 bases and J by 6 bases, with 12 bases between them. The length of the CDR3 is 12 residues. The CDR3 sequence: CASSLMDREQYF. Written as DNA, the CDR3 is TGTGCCAGCAGTCTAATGGACCGCGAGCAGTACTTC.

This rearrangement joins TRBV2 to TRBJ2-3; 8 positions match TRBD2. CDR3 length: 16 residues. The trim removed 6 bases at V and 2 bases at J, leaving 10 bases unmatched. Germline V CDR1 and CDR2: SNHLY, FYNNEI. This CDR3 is CASSGGGRVPTDTQYF. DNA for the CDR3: TGTGCCAGCAGCGGGGGGGGGCGGGTCCCCACAGATACGCAGTATTTT.

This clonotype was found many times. CDR3 residues: CASSQVQSRDTRGRGGYTF. Written as DNA, the CDR3 is TGTGCCAGCAGCCAAGTCCAATCCCGGGACACCCGTGGACGGGGTGGCTACACCTTC. This chain uses TRBV3-1 with TRBJ1-2; perhaps TRBD1 as D (6 bases). The CDR3 runs 19 residues. Trimming stripped 1 base from V and 7 bases from J, with 28 bases between. Germline V gene sequence: CDR1 LGHDT, CDR2 YNNKEL (reference sequence).

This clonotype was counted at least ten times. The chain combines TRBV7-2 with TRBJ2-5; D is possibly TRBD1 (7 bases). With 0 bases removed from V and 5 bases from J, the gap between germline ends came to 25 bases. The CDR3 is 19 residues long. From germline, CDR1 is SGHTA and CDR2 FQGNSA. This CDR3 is CASSLAKSRLEGALETQYF. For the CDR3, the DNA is TGTGCCAGCAGCTTAGCGAAAAGTCGCCTGGAGGGGGCTTTGGAGACCCAGTACTTC.

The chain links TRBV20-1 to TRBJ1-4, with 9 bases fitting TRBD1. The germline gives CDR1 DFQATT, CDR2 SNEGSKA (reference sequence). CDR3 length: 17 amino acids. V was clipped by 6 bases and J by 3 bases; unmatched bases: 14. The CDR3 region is CSAFGTGLRGANEKLFF. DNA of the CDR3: TGCAGTGCCTTCGGGACAGGGCTCCGGGGAGCTAATGAAAAACTGTTTTTT.

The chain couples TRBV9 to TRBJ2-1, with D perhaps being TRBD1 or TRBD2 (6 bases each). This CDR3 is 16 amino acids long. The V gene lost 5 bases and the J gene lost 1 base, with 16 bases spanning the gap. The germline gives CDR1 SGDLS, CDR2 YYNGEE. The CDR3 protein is CASSPVGGASYNEQFF. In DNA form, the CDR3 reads TGTGCCAGCAGTCCCGTCGGGGGCGCGTCCTACAATGAGCAGTTCTTC.

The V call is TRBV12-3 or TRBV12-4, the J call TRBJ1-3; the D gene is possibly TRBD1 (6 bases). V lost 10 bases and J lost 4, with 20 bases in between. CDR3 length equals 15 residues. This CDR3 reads CANSWGGLGGNTIYF. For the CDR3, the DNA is TGTGCCAACAGCTGGGGGGGGCTGGGAGGAAACACCATATATTTT.

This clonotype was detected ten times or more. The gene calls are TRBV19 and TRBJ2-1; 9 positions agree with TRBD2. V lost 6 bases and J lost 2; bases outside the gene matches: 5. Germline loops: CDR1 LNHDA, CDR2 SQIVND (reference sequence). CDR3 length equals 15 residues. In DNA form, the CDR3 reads TGTGCCAGTAGCCGTAGCGGGGGAGCCTACAATGAGCAGTTCTTC. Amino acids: CASSRSGGAYNEQFF. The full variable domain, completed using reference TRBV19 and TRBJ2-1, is DGGITQSPKYLFRKEGQNVTLSCEQNLNHDAMYWYRQDPGQGLRLIYYSQIVNDFQKGDIAEGYSVSREKKESFPLTVTSAQKNPTAFYLCASSRSGGAYNEQFFGPGTRLTVL.

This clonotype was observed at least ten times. The CDR3 DNA reads as TGTGCCAGCAGCTTATTCGACTACACAGATACGCAGTATTTT. Protein: CASSLFDYTDTQYF. The rearrangement links TRBV7-6 to TRBJ2-3; a weak D match, TRBD2 (5 bases). Trimming shortened V by 2 bases and J by 2 bases, and 8 bases separated the two germline ends. This CDR3 spans 14 amino acids. CDR1 and CDR2 (germline): SGHVS, FNYEAQ.

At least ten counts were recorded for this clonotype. CDR3 region: CASSEWTGTVSGELFF. Here the CDR3 DNA reads TGTGCCAGCAGCGAGTGGACAGGGACGGTTTCCGGGGAGCTGTTTTTT. This chain joins TRBV7-8 and TRBJ2-2, with 8 bases matching TRBD1. The CDR3 is 16 amino acids. V shed 5 bases, J shed 6 bases, and the junction held 11 bases outside the gene matches. The germline V gene has CDR1 SGHVS and CDR2 FQNEAQ.

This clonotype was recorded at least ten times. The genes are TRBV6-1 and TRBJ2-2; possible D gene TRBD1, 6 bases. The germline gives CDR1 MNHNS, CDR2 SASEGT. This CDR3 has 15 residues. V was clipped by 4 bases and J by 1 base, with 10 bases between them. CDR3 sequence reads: CASSAGTRNTGELFF. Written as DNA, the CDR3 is TGTGCCAGCAGTGCCGGGACACGGAACACCGGGGAGCTGTTTTTT.

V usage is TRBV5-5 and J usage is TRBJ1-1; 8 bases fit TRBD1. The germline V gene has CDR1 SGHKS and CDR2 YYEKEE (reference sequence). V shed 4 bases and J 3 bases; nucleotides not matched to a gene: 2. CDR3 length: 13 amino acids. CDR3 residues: CASSRTGHTEAFF. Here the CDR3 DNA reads TGTGCCAGCAGCCGGACAGGGCACACTGAAGCTTTCTTT.

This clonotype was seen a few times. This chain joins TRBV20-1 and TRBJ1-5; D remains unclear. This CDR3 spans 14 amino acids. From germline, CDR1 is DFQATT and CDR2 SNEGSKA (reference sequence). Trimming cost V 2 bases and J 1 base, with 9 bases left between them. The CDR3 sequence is CSARRVRSNQPQHF. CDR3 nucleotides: TGCAGTGCTAGAAGGGTAAGAAGCAATCAGCCCCAGCATTTT.

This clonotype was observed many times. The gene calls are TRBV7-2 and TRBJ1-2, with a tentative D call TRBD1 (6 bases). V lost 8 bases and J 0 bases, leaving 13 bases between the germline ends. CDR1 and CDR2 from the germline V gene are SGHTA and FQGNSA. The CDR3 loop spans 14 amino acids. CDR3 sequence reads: CASRRTATNYGYTF. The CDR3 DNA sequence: TGTGCCAGCCGCAGGACAGCGACTAACTATGGCTACACCTTC.

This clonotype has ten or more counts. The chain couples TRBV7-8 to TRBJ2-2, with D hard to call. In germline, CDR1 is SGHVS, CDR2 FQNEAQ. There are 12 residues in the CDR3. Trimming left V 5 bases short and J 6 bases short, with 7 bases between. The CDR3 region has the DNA TGTGCCAGCAGCCCCTTTGCCGGGGAGCTGTTTTTT. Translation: CASSPFAGELFF.

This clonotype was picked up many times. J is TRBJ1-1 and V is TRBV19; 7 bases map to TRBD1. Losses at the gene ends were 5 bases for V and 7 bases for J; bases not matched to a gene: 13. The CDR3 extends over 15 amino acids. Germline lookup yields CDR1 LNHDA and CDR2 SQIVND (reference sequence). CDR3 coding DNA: TGTGCCAGTAGTGCTGACAGGGCCGGGAGGGGTGAAGCTTTCTTT. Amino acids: CASSADRAGRGEAFF.

The CDR3 sequence is CSAKTGERNQPQHF. The DNA of the CDR3 is TGCAGTGCGAAGACAGGGGAGAGAAATCAGCCCCAGCATTTT. The rearrangement links TRBV20-1 to TRBJ1-5, with 8 bases identical to TRBD1. CDR3 size: 14 residues. Per germline, CDR1 DFQATT and CDR2 SNEGSKA (reference sequence). V lost 6 bases, J lost 4 bases, and 8 bases stayed unmatched.

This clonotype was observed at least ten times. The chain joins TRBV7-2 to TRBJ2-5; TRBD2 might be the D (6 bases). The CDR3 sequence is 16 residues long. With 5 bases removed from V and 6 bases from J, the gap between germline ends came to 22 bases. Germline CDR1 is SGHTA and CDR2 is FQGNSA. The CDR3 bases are TGTGCCAGCAGCCCCAGTGGCGGGGCCTCCGGGAAGACCCAGTACTTC. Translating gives CASSPSGGASGKTQYF. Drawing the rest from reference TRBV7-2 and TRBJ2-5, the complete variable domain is GAGVSQSPSNKVTEKGKDVELRCDPISGHTALYWYRQSLGQGLEFLIYFQGNSAPDKSGLPSDRFSAERTGGSVSTLTIQRTQQEDSAVYLCASSPSGGASGKTQYFGPGTRLLVL.